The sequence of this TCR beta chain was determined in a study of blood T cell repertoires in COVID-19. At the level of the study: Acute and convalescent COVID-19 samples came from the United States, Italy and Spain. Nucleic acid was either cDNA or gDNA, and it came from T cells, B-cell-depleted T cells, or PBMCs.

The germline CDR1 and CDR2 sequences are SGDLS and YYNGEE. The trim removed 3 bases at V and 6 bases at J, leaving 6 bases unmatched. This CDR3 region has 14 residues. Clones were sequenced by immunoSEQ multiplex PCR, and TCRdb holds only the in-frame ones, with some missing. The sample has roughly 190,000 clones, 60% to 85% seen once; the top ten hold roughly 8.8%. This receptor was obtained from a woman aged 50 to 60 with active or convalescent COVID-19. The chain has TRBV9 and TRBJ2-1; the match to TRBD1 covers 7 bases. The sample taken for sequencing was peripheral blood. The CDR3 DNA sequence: TGTGCCAGCAGCGGACAGGGTGCGGGCAATGAGCAGTTCTTC. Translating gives CASSGQGAGNEQFF.